Reported below is one T cell receptor (beta chain). Which antigen it targets is not known. Base qualities were left out, and no much larger clone turns up one base away. The data are from a study of technical replicates of blood from several donors (dated by TCRdb to about 2017). The method behind the library was the immunoSEQ multiplex PCR assay. TCRdb stores this immuneACCESS table with in-frame sequences only. Part of the clones is absent; in the studies checked, under half of the shortfall reflects unresolved V genes, and no reason is known for the rest. In all, the sample holds around 61,000 clones, and about 96% of those were seen once. In total, the top ten clones hold about 0.19% of the sample. The CDR3 covers 14 residues, taking in both the cysteine and the phenylalanine. Left in the record is the CDR3 DNA by itself, 42 bases read in frame from the first base. Reading the germline V gene gives CDR1 SGHRS and CDR2 YFSETQ. Relative to germline, V is missing 2 bases and J is missing 7 bases, with 6 bases of the junction outside any gene match.

The sequenced sample was T cells isolated from PBMCs. The V and J genes are TRBV5-1 and TRBJ2-1; 7 middle bases align to TRBD1. The source is a human donor in good health. For the CDR3, the sequence is CASSFRQGRNEQFF. The nucleotides are TGCGCCAGCAGCTTTAGACAGGGCAGGAATGAGCAGTTCTTC.